One and the same sample provided the 5 T cell receptor beta chains below, sequenced in a study of T cells in Graves' hyperthyroidism and ophthalmopathy. Authors of the study amplified TCR beta CDR3 regions from RNA transcripts. TCR CDR3 underwent first-round RT-PCR with the HTBI primer set. TCRdb analysed the multiplex PCR reads with MiXCR anew, one entry per CDR3 protein. The table has around 480,000 distinct CDR3 sequences, 13% to 15% seen once. The sequenced material came from blood. These receptors were collected from a woman under 30 with Graves' hyperthyroidism.

Note on this clonotype: A much larger clonotype is one base distant, so this may be a read error. The chain uses TRBV10-3 and TRBJ2-1; no reliable D call. From germline, CDR1 is ENHRY and CDR2 SYGVKD. V lost 6 bases and J lost 0, with 12 bases in between. The CDR3 is made up of 15 amino acids. The CDR3 reads CAIRGPSSSYNEQFF. CDR3 DNA sequence: TGTGCCATCAGGGGCCCTTCAAGCTCCTACAATGAGCAGTTCTTC.

This clonotype was observed a handful of times. The chain employs TRBV2 and TRBJ1-2; 9 nucleotides match TRBD1. V was pared by 1 base and J by 3 bases, with 0 bases of the junction left unmatched. Germline-derived CDR1 and CDR2 are SNHLY and FYNNEI. The CDR3 has 14 amino acids. CDR3 DNA: TGTGCCAGCAGTGAAGGACAGGGGGACTATGGCTACACCTTC. This codes for CASSEGQGDYGYTF.

The chain links TRBV9 to TRBJ2-1; D unclear. Germline CDR1 reads SGDLS; CDR2 reads YYNGEE. V was shortened by 4 bases and J by 7 bases, with 18 bases between the two germline ends. The CDR3 is 15 residues long. CDR3 in amino acids: CASSPTSLGKNEQFF. Here the CDR3 DNA reads TGTGCCAGCAGCCCCACTTCGTTGGGGAAGAATGAGCAGTTCTTC.

This clonotype was recorded many times. The rearrangement uses TRBV12-3 or TRBV12-4 and TRBJ1-3; unclear D gene. The V gene lost 1 base and the J gene lost 8 bases, with 0 bases spanning the gap. The CDR3 has 10 amino acids. The CDR3 spells CASSLDTIYF. CDR3 DNA: TGTGCCAGCAGTTTAGACACCATATATTTT.

Ten or more counts support this clonotype. The chain couples TRBV7-8 to TRBJ1-1; D perhaps matches TRBD1 (5 bases). Trimming pared 5 bases from V and 1 base from J, leaving 14 bases between. This CDR3 comprises 15 residues. CDR1 and CDR2 (germline): SGHVS, FQNEAQ. CDR3 region: CASSPLVQGNTEAFF. The CDR3, as DNA: TGTGCCAGCAGCCCCCTGGTGCAGGGGAACACTGAAGCTTTCTTT.